The T cell receptor (beta chain) described here comes from a study of T-cell reconstitution after alpha-beta-depleted transplantation in children. Germline-derived CDR1 and CDR2 are SGHTA and FQGNSA. J gave up 8 bases and V 2 bases, and 6 bases lay outside the gene matches. CDR3 size: 15 residues. This clonotype was observed many times. The TCRbeta library was prepared with unique molecular identifiers. TCRdb called the PCR reads again in MiXCR, with one record for every CDR3 protein. The table has 350,000 to 500,000 distinct CDR3 sequences, around 46% seen once. The TCR was taken from a girl aged 2-15 years with aplastic anemia, due to receive a stem cell transplant. The chain has TRBV7-2 and TRBJ2-1, with 10 positions matching TRBD2. Sequences were derived from PBMCs, sampled before TCRalphabeta/CD19-depleted stem cell transplant. The CDR3 here is CASSLNSGRGHEQFF. Written as DNA, the CDR3 is TGTGCCAGCAGCTTAAACAGCGGGAGGGGTCATGAGCAGTTCTTC.